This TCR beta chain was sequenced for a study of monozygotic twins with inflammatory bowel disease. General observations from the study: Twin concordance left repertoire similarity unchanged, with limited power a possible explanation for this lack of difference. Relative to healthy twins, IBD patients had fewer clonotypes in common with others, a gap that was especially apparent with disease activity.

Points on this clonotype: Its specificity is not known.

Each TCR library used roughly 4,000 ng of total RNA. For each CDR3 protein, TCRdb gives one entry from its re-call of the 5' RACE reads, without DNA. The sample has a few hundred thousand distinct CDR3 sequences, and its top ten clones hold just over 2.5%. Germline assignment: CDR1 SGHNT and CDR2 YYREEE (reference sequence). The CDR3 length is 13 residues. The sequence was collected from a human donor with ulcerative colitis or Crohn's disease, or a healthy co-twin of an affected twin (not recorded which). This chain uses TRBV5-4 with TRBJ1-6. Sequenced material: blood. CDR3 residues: CASSLDKNSPLHF.